This is a list of T cell receptor beta chains from one sample in a study of blood T cells in healthy people across ages. TCRdb reprocessed the 5' RACE reads via MiXCR and lists one record per CDR3 protein. This sample carries over a million distinct CDR3 sequences, approximately 38% of them seen once, and the ten largest clones take 7.9%. Sequencing was performed on blood. The origin of the receptors is a woman between 18 and 29 years old in good health. The CDR3 runs from the conserved cysteine through the conserved F or W.

TRBJ1-2 | TRBV28 | CATVRTGGGYTF
TRBJ1-2 | TRBV5-1 | CASGGEGKGYTF
TRBJ2-3 | TRBV7-2 | CASSLEGQGADTQYF
TRBJ2-7 | TRBV9 | CASSVTGNHYEQYF
TRBJ1-2 | TRBV2 | CASSVGGQGDGYTF
TRBJ2-4 | TRBV20-1 | CSAAELAGKAKNIQYF
TRBJ2-7 | TRBV6-5 | CASVGRTPYEQYF
- | TRBV21-1 | CASSKLVGTSDGEQYF
TRBJ2-4 | TRBV9 | CASSVVDRETAGENIQYF
TRBJ1-1 | TRBV28 | CASSHSLDGNTEAFF
TRBJ1-1 | TRBV27 | CASSLFPEAFF
TRBJ2-4 | TRBV5-1 | CASSHGNIQYF
- | TRBV6-5 | CASSYSTPGQGVWFKNEQYF
TRBJ1-1 | TRBV30 | CAWGLRDRTNTEAFF
TRBJ1-2 | TRBV2 | CASSGTGGNCGYTF
TRBJ2-5 | TRBV25-1 | CASSDPSGSSSYNEQYF
TRBJ2-5 | TRBV6-1 | CASSGWGLAGQETQYF
TRBJ2-5 | TRBV29-1 | CSAVQWETQYF
- | TRBV7-3 | CASSLSGPFGYNEQYF
TRBJ1-1 | TRBV6-6 | CASSVQGARAAFF
TRBJ1-5 | TRBV2 | CASRDVTPYQPQHF
TRBJ1-3 | TRBV27 | CASSLSGSSGNTIYF
TRBJ1-4 | TRBV12-3/TRBV12-4 | CASSLSMAENEKLFF
TRBJ2-7 | TRBV5-1 | CASSLNTQGNDEQYF
TRBJ2-7 | TRBV10-3 | CAISGPGTGEGEQYF